This T cell receptor (beta chain) was identified in a study of T cell changes during pregnancy in multiple sclerosis. Germline trimming cut 0 bases from V and 6 bases from J; bases unmatched to any gene: 4. Looked up from germline, CDR1 is SGHNT and CDR2 is YENEEA. This CDR3 spans 15 amino acids. Clones were sequenced by immunoSEQ multiplex PCR, and TCRdb holds only the in-frame ones, with some missing. This table has 40,000 to 50,000 clones, roughly 84% appearing once. The V call is TRBV11-3, the J call TRBJ2-1; 8 nucleotides agree with TRBD1. The sequencing here drew on CD4+ T cells from peripheral blood mononuclear cells, taken before pregnancy. This receptor was identified in a female donor with multiple sclerosis, enrolled in a pregnancy study. The CDR3 spells CASSLEYGQGNEQFF. The CDR3 DNA reads as TGTGCCAGCAGCTTAGAATACGGACAGGGCAATGAGCAGTTCTTC.